Below are 28 T cell receptor beta chains sequenced from a single sample in a study of cytomegalovirus exposure and HLA in healthy donors. A multiplex PCR was run with 60 Vbeta primers and 13 Jbeta primers. Using immunoSEQ multiplex PCR, the repertoire was profiled, and TCRdb retains in-frame clones only, with some absent. The sample has tens of thousands of clones, around three quarters seen once. Material for sequencing was PBMCs. The receptors here all came from a woman in her forties or fifties in good health and CMV-seropositive.

This clone was observed a handful of times. The chain employs TRBV23-1 and TRBJ2-3; D might be TRBD2 (7 bases). TRBV23-1 is marked as an open reading frame, function uncertain. CDR3 size: 13 residues. DNA for the CDR3: TGCGCTGGGCGGGGGCTAATCACAGATACGCAGTATTTT. It translates to CAGRGLITDTQYF.

The chain is built from TRBV29-1 and TRBJ2-7, with 8 bases aligning to TRBD1. There are 14 residues in the CDR3. Germline values: CDR1 SQVTM, CDR2 ANQGSEA. The ends lost 2 bases at V and 9 bases at J; junction bases unmatched: 12. This CDR3 reads CSVEPDSRQGWQYF. In DNA form, the CDR3 reads TGCAGCGTTGAACCCGACTCCAGACAGGGGTGGCAGTACTTC.

The rearrangement links TRBV7-8 to TRBJ2-7; tentatively, D is TRBD1 (5 bases). CDR1 and CDR2 from the germline V gene are SGHVS and FQNEAQ. The CDR3 runs 14 residues. V was pared by 1 base and J by 1 base, with 8 bases between. This chain's CDR3 is CASSLGGRSYEQYF. CDR3 sequence (DNA): TGTGCCAGCAGCTTAGGGGGCCGGTCCTACGAGCAGTACTTC.

By sample fraction, this clone is medium-sized. The chain uses TRBV10-3 and TRBJ2-5; maybe TRBD1 (7 bases). The CDR3 is 14 residues long. Germline CDR1 ENHRY, CDR2 SYGVKD. The V end lost 6 bases, the J end lost 4 bases, and 15 bases lay between the germline ends. The DNA for the CDR3 is TGTGCCATCAGCGACAGGGAGGTCGGAGAGACCCAGTACTTC. It codes for CAISDREVGETQYF.

The CDR3 DNA reads TGCGCCAGCACCTGGGGGCGGGAGGCCTACGAGCAGTACTTC. As protein: CASTWGREAYEQYF. The rearrangement uses TRBV5-1 and TRBJ2-7, with 8 bases lining up with TRBD2. CDR3 length: 14 amino acids. From germline, CDR1 is SGHRS and CDR2 YFSETQ. The junction had 7 bases not matched to a gene; V was cut back by 6 bases and J by 2 bases.

The chain combines TRBV27 with TRBJ2-6, with D maybe TRBD1 (5 bases). The CDR3 covers 16 residues. V gave up 6 bases and J gave up 0 bases, with 12 bases separating them. CDR1 is MNHEY, CDR2 SMNVEV, per germline (reference sequence). CDR3 sequence reads: CASSTGRFSGANVLTF. The CDR3 nucleotides are TGTGCCAGCAGCACAGGACGGTTCTCTGGGGCCAACGTCCTGACTTTC.

This chain connects TRBV7-9 to TRBJ2-1, with no clear D. The CDR3 loop spans 12 amino acids. The V gene lost 5 bases and the J gene lost 8 bases, with 10 bases spanning the gap. The germline V gene has CDR1 SEHNR and CDR2 FQNEAQ (reference sequence). The DNA of the CDR3 is TGTGCCAGCAGCCCTGACACTGATGAGCAGTTCTTC. This sequence encodes CASSPDTDEQFF.

The genes are TRBV9 and TRBJ1-2; 12 nucleotides agree with TRBD1. V trimming: 1 base; J trimming: 2 bases; junction bases outside the gene matches: 3. Germline V gives CDR1 SGDLS, CDR2 YYNGEE. The CDR3 totals 16 residues. The CDR3 DNA follows: TGTGCCAGCAGCGTAACGGGACAGGGGGCAAACTATGGCTACACCTTC. It encodes CASSVTGQGANYGYTF.

The V and J genes are TRBV14 and TRBJ2-1, with D unclear. Germline V lookup: CDR1 SGHDN, CDR2 FVKESK. V dropped 1 base and J dropped 3 bases, with 10 bases sitting between them. There are 15 residues in the CDR3. CDR3 loop: CASSQARAGYNEQFF. The CDR3 nucleotides read TGTGCCAGCAGCCAAGCCCGTGCCGGCTACAATGAGCAGTTCTTC.

The chain combines TRBV7-2 with TRBJ2-3; TRBD2 might be the D (7 bases). V lost 1 base, J lost 1 base, and 12 bases lay in between. Germline CDR1 is SGHTA and CDR2 is FQGNSA. The CDR3 contains 16 residues. DNA for the CDR3: TGTGCCAGCAGCTTAGACGGGGGGCACCGCACAGATACGCAGTATTTT. Translation gives CASSLDGGHRTDTQYF.

The genes are TRBV6-5 and TRBJ1-2; D not resolved. CDR3 length: 14 residues. The germline V gene has CDR1 MNHEY and CDR2 SVGAGI. Trimming took off 5 bases at V and 8 bases at J, with 18 bases between the two ends. For the CDR3, the DNA is TGTGCCAGCAGTCGCCGCAATGGAGGTGGAGGCTACACCTTC. This encodes CASSRRNGGGGYTF.

CDR3 protein: CASSQLGGASYYEQYF. In DNA form, the CDR3 reads TGTGCCAGCAGCCAATTAGGAGGGGCTTCTTACTACGAGCAGTACTTC. The chain joins TRBV16 to TRBJ2-7, with D maybe TRBD2 (6 bases). V lost 1 base and J lost 3, with 16 bases in between. The CDR3 totals 16 residues. Germline V CDR1 and CDR2: KGHSY, FQNENV.

On this clone itself: One end of the junction does not line up with germline, which may come from a read error. The chain has TRBV28 and TRBJ2-7; perhaps TRBD1 as D (6 bases). There are 13 residues in the CDR3. CDR1 MDHEN and CDR2 SYDVKM come from the germline V gene. In DNA, the CDR3 is TGTGCCAGCCTGAGGGCAGGGGTCTACGAGCGGTACTTC. As protein: CASLRAGVYERYF.

This clone has just one count. The gene calls are TRBV7-3 and TRBJ2-3; D gene unclear. This CDR3 has 16 residues. V was cut by 5 bases and J by 0 bases, with 15 bases left in between. The germline V gene encodes CDR1 SGHTA and CDR2 FQGTGA. CDR3 in DNA: TGTGCCAGCAGCCGCCTGGGCAGAACTAGCACAGATACGCAGTATTTT. It specifies CASSRLGRTSTDTQYF.

The chain employs TRBV4-1 and TRBJ2-3, with TRBD2 identical over 10 bases. The germline V gene has CDR1 MGHRA and CDR2 YSYEKL. With V trimmed by 0 bases and J by 1 base, 1 base remained unmatched. The CDR3 is 16 amino acids. The chain's CDR3 is CASSQDLAGGTDTQYF. The CDR3, as DNA: TGCGCCAGCAGCCAAGATCTAGCGGGGGGCACAGATACGCAGTATTTT.

The chain couples TRBV6-1 to TRBJ2-3; D might be TRBD1 (5 bases). The CDR3 loop spans 16 amino acids. Germline V gene data show CDR1 as MNHNS and CDR2 as SASEGT. V dropped 0 bases and J dropped 1 base, with 11 bases sitting between them. Written as DNA, the CDR3 is TGTGCCAGCAGTGAAGCGTATCAAGGGGGCACAGATACGCAGTATTTT. Its translation: CASSEAYQGGTDTQYF.

The gene calls are TRBV2 and TRBJ2-3; perhaps TRBD2 as D (5 bases). Trimming removed 8 bases at V and 2 bases at J, with 11 bases between. The CDR3 runs to 13 residues. CDR1 and CDR2 (germline): SNHLY, FYNNEI. This CDR3 is CASGLLNTDTQYF. DNA for the CDR3: TGTGCCAGCGGACTGCTCAACACAGATACGCAGTATTTT.

The J gene is TRBJ1-2, the V gene TRBV29-1; TRBD1 matches at 7 bases. The ends lost 6 bases at V and 6 bases at J; junction bases unmatched: 13. Germline-derived CDR1 and CDR2 are SQVTM and ANQGSEA. This CDR3 contains 14 residues. CDR3 amino acids: CSVKRGRGAHGYTF. DNA for the CDR3: TGCAGCGTCAAAAGGGGCAGGGGGGCTCATGGCTACACCTTC.

The chain combines TRBV6-5 with TRBJ2-1; 9 nucleotides align to TRBD2. This CDR3 has 15 residues. CDR1 is MNHEY, CDR2 SVGAGI, per germline. V shed 2 bases, J shed 8 bases, and the junction held 7 bases outside the gene matches. The CDR3 region has the DNA TGTGCCAGCAGTTACGGGGTTAGCGGGGGCTATGAGCAGTTCTTC. Protein: CASSYGVSGGYEQFF.

The gene calls are TRBV19 and TRBJ2-4; 7 positions agree with TRBD1. Trimming removed 6 bases from V and 4 bases from J; junction bases left unmatched: 9. The CDR3 is made up of 15 amino acids. Germline lookup yields CDR1 LNHDA and CDR2 SQIVND (reference sequence). The CDR3 bases are TGTGCCAGTAGCCAGGCAGAGACAGGGAAAAACATTCAGTACTTC. It encodes CASSQAETGKNIQYF.

CDR3 protein: CASSLGKTRRGTGELFF. The CDR3 nucleotides read TGTGCCAGCAGCTTAGGCAAGACGCGGAGGGGCACCGGGGAGCTGTTTTTT. The rearrangement uses TRBV7-2 and TRBJ2-2; perhaps TRBD2 as D (6 bases). Germline V gives CDR1 SGHTA, CDR2 FQGNSA. This CDR3 contains 17 residues. Trimming removed 1 base at V and 4 bases at J, with 16 bases between.

The J gene is TRBJ1-2, the V gene TRBV28, with D possibly TRBD1 on 5 matching bases. This CDR3 region has 14 residues. The V end lost 2 bases, the J end lost 4 bases, and 11 bases lay between the germline ends. The V gene's germline CDR1 is MDHEN and CDR2 SYDVKM. The CDR3 sequence: CASSLKGNGYGYTF. DNA for the CDR3: TGTGCCAGCAGTTTAAAGGGGAATGGCTATGGCTACACCTTC.

V usage is TRBV7-6 and J usage is TRBJ2-1; no definite D call. The CDR3 is made up of 14 amino acids. Trimming took off 1 base at V and 12 bases at J, with 16 bases between the two ends. Germline CDR1 reads SGHVS; CDR2 reads FNYEAQ. Written as DNA, the CDR3 is TGTGCCAGCAGCTTAGAGCCGTTGGATGGGCCGCAGTTCTTC. This codes for CASSLEPLDGPQFF.

The chain employs TRBV5-1 and TRBJ1-1, with D maybe TRBD1 (5 bases). Germline CDR1 is SGHRS and CDR2 is YFSETQ. The CDR3 sequence is 16 residues long. V was cut by 5 bases and J by 1 base, with 18 bases left in between. CDR3 nucleotide sequence: TGCGCCAGCAGGCCTCAGGGAATTGAGGCGAACACTGAAGCTTTCTTT. This sequence encodes CASRPQGIEANTEAFF.

CDR3 sequence (DNA): TGTGCCAGCAGCGTAAGCGGGGGATGGGGAGAGACCCAGTACTTC. Residues: CASSVSGGWGETQYF. The J gene is TRBJ2-5, the V gene TRBV9; 8 bases map to TRBD2. Germline loops: CDR1 SGDLS, CDR2 YYNGEE. This CDR3 contains 15 residues. The ends lost 1 base at V and 4 bases at J; junction bases unmatched: 6.

V is TRBV5-1 and J is TRBJ1-1, with D possibly TRBD1 on 5 matching bases. The CDR3 is 15 residues long. Germline-derived CDR1 and CDR2 are SGHRS and YFSETQ. V gave up 6 bases and J gave up 2 bases, with 17 bases separating them. CDR3 in DNA: TGCGCCAGCAAACCCCTTACAGGATCTAACACTGAAGCTTTCTTT. This gives the protein CASKPLTGSNTEAFF.

The CDR3 sequence is CASGLVQDEQFF. Written as DNA, the CDR3 is TGTGCTAGTGGTTTAGTTCAGGATGAGCAGTTCTTC. The chain uses TRBV12-5 and TRBJ2-1; D is unclear. The CDR3 runs to 12 residues. Germline V lookup: CDR1 LGHNT, CDR2 FRNRAP. With 3 bases removed from V and 8 bases from J, the gap between germline ends came to 8 bases.

This clone came up a few times. V usage is TRBV19 and J usage is TRBJ1-5, with a weak D call TRBD1 (5 bases). V dropped 10 bases and J dropped 6 bases, with 22 bases sitting between them. This CDR3 is 15 amino acids long. CDR1 is LNHDA, CDR2 SQIVND, per germline (reference sequence). The CDR3 DNA follows: TGTGCCACTCAAGATACCGGACACACAGGTCAGCCCCAGCATTTT. It yields the protein CATQDTGHTGQPQHF.